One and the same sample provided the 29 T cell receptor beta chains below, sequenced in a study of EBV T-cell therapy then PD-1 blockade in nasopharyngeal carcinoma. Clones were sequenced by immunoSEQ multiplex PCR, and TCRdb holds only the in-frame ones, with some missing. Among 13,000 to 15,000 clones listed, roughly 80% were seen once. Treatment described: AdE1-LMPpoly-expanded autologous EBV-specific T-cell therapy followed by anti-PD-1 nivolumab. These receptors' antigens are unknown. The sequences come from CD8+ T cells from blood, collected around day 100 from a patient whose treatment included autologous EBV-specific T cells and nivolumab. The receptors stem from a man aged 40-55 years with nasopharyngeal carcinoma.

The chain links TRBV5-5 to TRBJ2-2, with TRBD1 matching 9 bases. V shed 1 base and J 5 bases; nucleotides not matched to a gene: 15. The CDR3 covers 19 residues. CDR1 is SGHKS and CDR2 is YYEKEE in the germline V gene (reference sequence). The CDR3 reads CASSLRVFGQGIGTGELFF. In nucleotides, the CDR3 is TGTGCCAGCAGCTTGAGAGTTTTCGGACAGGGGATAGGAACCGGGGAGCTGTTTTTT.

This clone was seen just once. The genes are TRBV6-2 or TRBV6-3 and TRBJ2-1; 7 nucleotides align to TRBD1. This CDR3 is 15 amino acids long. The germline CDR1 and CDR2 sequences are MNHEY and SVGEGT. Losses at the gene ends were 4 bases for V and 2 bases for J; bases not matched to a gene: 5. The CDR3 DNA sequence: TGTGCCAGCAGTTCTCAGGGGGAGACCTACAATGAGCAGTTCTTC. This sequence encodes CASSSQGETYNEQFF.

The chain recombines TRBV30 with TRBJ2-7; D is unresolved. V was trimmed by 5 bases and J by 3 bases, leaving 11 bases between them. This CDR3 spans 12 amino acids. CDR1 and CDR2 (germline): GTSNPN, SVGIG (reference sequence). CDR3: CAWQDGNYEQYF. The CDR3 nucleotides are TGTGCCTGGCAGGACGGCAACTACGAGCAGTACTTC.

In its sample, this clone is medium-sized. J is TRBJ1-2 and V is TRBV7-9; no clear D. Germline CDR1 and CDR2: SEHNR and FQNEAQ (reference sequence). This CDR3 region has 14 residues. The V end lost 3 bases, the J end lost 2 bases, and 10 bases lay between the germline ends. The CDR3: CASSLSSLNYGYTF. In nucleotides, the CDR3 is TGTGCCAGCAGCTTGAGCTCCCTGAACTATGGCTACACCTTC.

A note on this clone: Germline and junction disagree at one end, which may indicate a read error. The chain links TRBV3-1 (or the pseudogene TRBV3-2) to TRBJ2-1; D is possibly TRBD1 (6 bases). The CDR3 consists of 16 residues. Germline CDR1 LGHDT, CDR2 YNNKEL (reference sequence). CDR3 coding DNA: TGTGCCAGCAGCCAAGAGGAACAGGGATCTTACAATGGGCAGTTCTTC. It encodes CASSQEEQGSYNGQFF.

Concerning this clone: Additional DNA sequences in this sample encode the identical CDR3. This CDR3 is CASSPGPNYEQYF. The CDR3 DNA follows: TGTGCCAGCAGCCCGGGACCCAACTACGAGCAGTACTTC. This chain links TRBV7-6 with TRBJ2-7, with D perhaps given as TRBD1 or TRBD2 (5 bases each). This CDR3 comprises 13 residues. The V and J ends lost 5 bases and 3 bases respectively, with 11 bases between them. Germline assignment: CDR1 SGHVS and CDR2 FNYEAQ.

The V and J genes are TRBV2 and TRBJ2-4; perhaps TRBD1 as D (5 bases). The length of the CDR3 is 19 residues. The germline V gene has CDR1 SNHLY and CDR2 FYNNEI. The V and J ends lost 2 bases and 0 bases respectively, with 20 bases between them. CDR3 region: CASSENSDREDLAKNIQYF. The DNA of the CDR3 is TGTGCCAGCAGTGAAAATTCCGACAGAGAGGACCTAGCCAAAAACATTCAGTACTTC.

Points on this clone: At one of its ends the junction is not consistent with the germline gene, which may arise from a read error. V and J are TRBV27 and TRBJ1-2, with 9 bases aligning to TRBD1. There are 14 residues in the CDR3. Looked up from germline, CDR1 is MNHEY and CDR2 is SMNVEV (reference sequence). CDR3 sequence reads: CVSSFGQGIYGYTF. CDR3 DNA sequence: TGTGTCAGCAGTTTTGGACAGGGGATCTATGGCTACACCTTC.

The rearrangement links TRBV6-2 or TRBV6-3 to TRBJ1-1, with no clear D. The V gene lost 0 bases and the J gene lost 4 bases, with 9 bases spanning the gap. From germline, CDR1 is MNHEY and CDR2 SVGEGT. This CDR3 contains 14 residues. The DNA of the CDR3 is TGTGCCAGCAGTTACTCGACGTTTAGCACTGAAGCTTTCTTT. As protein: CASSYSTFSTEAFF.

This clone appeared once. The DNA of the CDR3 is TGTGCCAGCACTGGGGGCCTCTATGGCTACACCTTC. Amino acid sequence: CASTGGLYGYTF. The chain is built from TRBV2 and TRBJ1-2, with D perhaps TRBD1 (6 bases). V lost 7 bases to trimming and J lost 4 bases, with 10 bases between them. This CDR3 is 12 amino acids long. Germline V CDR1 and CDR2: SNHLY, FYNNEI.

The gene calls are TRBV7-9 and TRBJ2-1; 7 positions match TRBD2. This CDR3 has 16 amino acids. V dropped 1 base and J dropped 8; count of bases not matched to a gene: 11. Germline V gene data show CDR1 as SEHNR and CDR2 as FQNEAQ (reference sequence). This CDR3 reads CASSLGRLAVGDEQFF. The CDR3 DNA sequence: TGTGCCAGCAGCTTAGGTCGGCTAGCGGTTGGGGATGAGCAGTTCTTC.

The CDR3 reads CASSRRGGSNQPQHF. As DNA, the CDR3 is TGTGCCAGCAGTCGCAGGGGCGGCAGCAATCAGCCCCAGCATTTT. The chain has TRBV6-2 or TRBV6-3 and TRBJ1-5, with a weak D call TRBD1 (6 bases). This CDR3 is 15 amino acids long. The V gene's germline CDR1 is MNHEY and CDR2 SVGEGT. The V and J ends lost 5 bases and 1 base respectively, with 12 bases between them.

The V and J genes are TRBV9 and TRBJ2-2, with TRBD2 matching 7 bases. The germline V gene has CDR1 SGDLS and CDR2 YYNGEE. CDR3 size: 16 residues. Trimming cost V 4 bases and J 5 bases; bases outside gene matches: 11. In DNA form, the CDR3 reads TGTGCCAGCAGCCCCCTTCCGGGGGGTATAACCGGGGAGCTGTTTTTT. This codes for CASSPLPGGITGELFF.

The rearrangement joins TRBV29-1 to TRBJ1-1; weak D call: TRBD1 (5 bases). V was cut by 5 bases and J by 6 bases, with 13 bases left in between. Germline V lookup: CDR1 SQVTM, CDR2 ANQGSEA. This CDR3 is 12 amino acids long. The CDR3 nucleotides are TGCAGCGTTCGGGGGAGGGTAGCTGAAGCTTTCTTT. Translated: CSVRGRVAEAFF.

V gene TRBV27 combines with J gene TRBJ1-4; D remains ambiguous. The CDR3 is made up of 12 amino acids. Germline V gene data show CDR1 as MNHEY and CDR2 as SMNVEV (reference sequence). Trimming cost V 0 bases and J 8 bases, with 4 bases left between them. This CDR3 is CASSLSGEKLFF. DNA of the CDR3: TGTGCCAGCAGTTTATCCGGCGAAAAACTGTTTTTT. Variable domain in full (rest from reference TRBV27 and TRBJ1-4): EAQVTQNPRYLITVTGKKLTVTCSQNMNHEYMSWYRQDPGLGLRQIYYSMNVEVTDKGDVPEGYKVSRKEKRNFPLILESPSPNQTSLYFCASSLSGEKLFFGSGTQLSVL.

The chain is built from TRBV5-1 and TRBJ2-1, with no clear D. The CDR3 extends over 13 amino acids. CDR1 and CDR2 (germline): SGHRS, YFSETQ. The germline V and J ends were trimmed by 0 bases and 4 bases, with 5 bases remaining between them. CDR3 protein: CASSLAVYNEQFF. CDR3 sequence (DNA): TGCGCCAGCAGCTTGGCCGTTTACAATGAGCAGTTCTTC.

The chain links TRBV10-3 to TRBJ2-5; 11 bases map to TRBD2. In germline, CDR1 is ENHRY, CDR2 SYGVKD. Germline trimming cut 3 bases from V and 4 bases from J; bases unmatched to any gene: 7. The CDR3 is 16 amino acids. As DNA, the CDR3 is TGTGCCATCAGTGAAGGTAGCGGGGGGGCCGGAGAGACCCAGTACTTC. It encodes CAISEGSGGAGETQYF.

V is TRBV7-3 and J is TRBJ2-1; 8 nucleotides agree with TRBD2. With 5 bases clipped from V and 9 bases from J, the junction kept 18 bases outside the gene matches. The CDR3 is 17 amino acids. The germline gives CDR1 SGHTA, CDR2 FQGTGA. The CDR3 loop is CASSGNGTGLVLGEQFF. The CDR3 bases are TGTGCCAGCAGCGGAAACGGGACGGGACTAGTATTGGGTGAGCAGTTCTTC.

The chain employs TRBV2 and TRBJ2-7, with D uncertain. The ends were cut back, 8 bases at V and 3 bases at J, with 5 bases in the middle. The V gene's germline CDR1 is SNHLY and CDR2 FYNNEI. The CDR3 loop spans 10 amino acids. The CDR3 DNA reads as TGTGCCAGCGCAGACTACGAGCAGTACTTC. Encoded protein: CASADYEQYF.

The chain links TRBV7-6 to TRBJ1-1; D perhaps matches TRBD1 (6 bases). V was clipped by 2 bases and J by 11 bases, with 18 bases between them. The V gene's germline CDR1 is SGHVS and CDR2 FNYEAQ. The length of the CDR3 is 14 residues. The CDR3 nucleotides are TGTGCCAGCAGCTTAATGGCAGCGGGACATGTGGCTTTCTTT. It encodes CASSLMAAGHVAFF.

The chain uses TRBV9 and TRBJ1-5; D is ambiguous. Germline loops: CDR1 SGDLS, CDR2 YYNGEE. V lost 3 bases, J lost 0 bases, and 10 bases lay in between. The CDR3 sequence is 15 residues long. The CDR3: CASSEDGNSNQPQHF. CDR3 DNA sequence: TGTGCCAGCAGCGAAGACGGTAATAGCAATCAGCCCCAGCATTTT.

The CDR3, as DNA: TGCGCCAGCAGCTCCTCAGGGGCCACAATGAATGGCTACACCTTC. This gives the protein CASSSSGATMNGYTF. V is TRBV5-1 and J is TRBJ1-2, with D possibly matching TRBD1 (6 bases). Per germline, CDR1 SGHRS and CDR2 YFSETQ. This CDR3 is 15 amino acids long. V was cut by 3 bases and J by 6 bases, with 18 bases left in between.

The CDR3 region is CASSFSGGGQETQYF. CDR3 coding DNA: TGCGCCAGCAGCTTTAGCGGGGGGGGCCAAGAGACCCAGTACTTC. This chain joins TRBV5-1 and TRBJ2-5; 11 bases agree with TRBD2. The CDR3 is made up of 15 amino acids. Germline V gene sequence: CDR1 SGHRS, CDR2 YFSETQ. Unmatched junction bases numbered 1, after V lost 2 bases and J lost 1 base.

DNA for the CDR3: TGTGCCAGCAGTTTCGGGTTAGACGAGCAGTACTTC. It encodes CASSFGLDEQYF. This chain uses TRBV28 with TRBJ2-7; D is unresolved. Trimming took 3 bases from V and 5 from J, leaving 8 bases between them. This CDR3 comprises 12 residues. CDR1 is MDHEN and CDR2 is SYDVKM in the germline V gene.

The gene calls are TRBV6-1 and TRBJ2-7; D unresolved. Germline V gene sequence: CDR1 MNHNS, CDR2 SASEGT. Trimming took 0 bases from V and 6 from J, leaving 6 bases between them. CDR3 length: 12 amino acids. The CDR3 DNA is TGTGCCAGCAGTGAAGCGACCCTCGAGCAGTACTTC. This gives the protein CASSEATLEQYF.

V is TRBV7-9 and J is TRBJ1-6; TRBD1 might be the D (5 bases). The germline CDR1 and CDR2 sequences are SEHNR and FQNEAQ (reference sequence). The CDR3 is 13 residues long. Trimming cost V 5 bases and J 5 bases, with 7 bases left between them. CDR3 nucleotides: TGTGCCAGCAGCCCAGGGAATAATTCACCCCTCCACTTT. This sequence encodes CASSPGNNSPLHF.

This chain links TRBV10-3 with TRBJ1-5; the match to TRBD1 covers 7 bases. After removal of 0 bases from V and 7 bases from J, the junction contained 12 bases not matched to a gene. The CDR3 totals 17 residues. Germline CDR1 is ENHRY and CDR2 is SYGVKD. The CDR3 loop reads CAISESLLQGPGQPQHF. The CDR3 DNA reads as TGTGCCATCAGTGAGTCGTTATTACAGGGGCCCGGGCAGCCCCAGCATTTT.

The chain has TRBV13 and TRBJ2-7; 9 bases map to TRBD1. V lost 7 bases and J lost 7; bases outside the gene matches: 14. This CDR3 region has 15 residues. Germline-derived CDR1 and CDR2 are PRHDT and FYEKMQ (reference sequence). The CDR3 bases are TGTGCCAGCACCCCCACCGGGACAGGGTGGAGAGAGCAGTACTTC. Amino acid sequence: CASTPTGTGWREQYF.

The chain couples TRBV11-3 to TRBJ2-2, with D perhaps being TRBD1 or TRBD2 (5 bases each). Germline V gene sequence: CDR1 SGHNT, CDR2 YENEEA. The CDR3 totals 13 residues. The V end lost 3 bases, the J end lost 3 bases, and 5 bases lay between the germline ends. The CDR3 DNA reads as TGTGCCAGCAGCTTGGGGGACACCGGGGAGCTGTTTTTT. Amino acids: CASSLGDTGELFF.